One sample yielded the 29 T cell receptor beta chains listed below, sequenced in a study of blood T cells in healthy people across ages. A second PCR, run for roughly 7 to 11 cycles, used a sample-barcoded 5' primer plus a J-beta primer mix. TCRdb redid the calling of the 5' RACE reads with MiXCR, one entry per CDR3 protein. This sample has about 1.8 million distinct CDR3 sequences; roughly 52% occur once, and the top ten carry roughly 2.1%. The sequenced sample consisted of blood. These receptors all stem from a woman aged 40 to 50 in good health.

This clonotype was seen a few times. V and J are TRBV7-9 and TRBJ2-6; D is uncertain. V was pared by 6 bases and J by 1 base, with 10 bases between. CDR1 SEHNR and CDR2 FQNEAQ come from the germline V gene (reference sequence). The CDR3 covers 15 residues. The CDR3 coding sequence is TGTGCCAGCAGAACACCAAGGTCTGGGGCCAACGTCCTGACTTTC. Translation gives CASRTPRSGANVLTF.

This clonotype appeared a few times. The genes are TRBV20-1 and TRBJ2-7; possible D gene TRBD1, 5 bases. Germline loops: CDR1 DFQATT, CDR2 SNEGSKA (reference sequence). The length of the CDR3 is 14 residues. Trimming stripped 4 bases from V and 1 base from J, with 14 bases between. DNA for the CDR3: TGCAGTGCTACTGCCGGTGGGGCGTCCTACGAGCAGTACTTC. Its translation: CSATAGGASYEQYF.

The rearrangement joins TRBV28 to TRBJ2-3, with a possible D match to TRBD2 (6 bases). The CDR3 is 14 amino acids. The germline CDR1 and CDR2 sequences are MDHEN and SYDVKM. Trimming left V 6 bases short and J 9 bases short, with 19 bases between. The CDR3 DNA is TGTGCCAGCAGCTTAGCGGATTGGGCAGGGACGCAGTATTTT. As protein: CASSLADWAGTQYF.

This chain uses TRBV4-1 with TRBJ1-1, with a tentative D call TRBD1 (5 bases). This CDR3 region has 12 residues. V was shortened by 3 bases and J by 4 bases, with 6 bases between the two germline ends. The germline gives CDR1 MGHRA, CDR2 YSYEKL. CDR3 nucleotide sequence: TGCGCCAGCAGCCAGACAGCCACTGAAGCTTTCTTT. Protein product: CASSQTATEAFF.

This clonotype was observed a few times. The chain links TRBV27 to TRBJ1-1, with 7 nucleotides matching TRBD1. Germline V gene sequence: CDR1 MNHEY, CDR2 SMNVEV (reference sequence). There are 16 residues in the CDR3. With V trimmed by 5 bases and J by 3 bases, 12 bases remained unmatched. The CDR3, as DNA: TGTGCCAGCAGTCTCGGACTCAGACAGGGACACACTGAAGCTTTCTTT. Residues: CASSLGLRQGHTEAFF.

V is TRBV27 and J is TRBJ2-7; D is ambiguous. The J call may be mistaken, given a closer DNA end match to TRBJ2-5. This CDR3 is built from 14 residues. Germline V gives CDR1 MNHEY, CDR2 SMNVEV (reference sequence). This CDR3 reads CASSPGAFGETQYF. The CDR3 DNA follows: TGTGCCAGCAGTCCCGGTGCTTTCGGGGAGACCCAGTACTTC.

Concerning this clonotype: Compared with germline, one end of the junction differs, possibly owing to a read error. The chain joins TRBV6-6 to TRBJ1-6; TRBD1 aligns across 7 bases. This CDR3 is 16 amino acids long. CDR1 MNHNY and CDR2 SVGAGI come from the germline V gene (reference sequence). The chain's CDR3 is CASSYSGRDRNSPLHF. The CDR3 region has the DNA TGTGCCAGCAGTTACTCGGGTCGGGACAGAAATTCGCCCCTCCACTTT.

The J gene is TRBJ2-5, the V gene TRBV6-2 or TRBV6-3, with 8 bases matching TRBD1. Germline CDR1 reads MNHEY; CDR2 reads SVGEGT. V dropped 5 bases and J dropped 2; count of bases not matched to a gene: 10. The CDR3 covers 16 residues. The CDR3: CASSRYGTGVQETQYF. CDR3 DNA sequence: TGTGCCAGCAGTCGTTACGGGACAGGAGTGCAAGAGACCCAGTACTTC.

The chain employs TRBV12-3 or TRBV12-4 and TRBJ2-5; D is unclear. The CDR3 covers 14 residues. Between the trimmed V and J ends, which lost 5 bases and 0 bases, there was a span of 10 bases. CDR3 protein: CASSQRHDQETQYF. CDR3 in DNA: TGTGCCAGCAGTCAAAGACACGACCAAGAGACCCAGTACTTC.

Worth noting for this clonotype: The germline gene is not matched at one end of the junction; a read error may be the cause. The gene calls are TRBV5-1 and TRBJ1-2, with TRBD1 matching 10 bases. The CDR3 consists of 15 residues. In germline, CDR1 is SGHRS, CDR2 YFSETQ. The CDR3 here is CPSSAGTGANYGYTF. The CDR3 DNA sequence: TGCCCCAGCAGCGCCGGGACAGGGGCTAACTATGGCTACACCTTC.

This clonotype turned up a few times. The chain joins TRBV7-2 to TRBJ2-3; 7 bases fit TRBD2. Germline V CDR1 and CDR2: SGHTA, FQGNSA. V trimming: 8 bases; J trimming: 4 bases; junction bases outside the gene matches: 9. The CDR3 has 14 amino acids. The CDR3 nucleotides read TGTGCCAGCGACCCGACTAGCATCTCAGATACGCAGTATTTT. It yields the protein CASDPTSISDTQYF.

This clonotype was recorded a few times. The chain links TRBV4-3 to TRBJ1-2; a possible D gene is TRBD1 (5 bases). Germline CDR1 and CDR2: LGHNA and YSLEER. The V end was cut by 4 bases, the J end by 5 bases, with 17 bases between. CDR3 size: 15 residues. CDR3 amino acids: CASSLDRGDRYGYTF. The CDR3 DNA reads TGCGCCAGCAGCCTCGATAGGGGAGATCGGTATGGCTACACCTTC.

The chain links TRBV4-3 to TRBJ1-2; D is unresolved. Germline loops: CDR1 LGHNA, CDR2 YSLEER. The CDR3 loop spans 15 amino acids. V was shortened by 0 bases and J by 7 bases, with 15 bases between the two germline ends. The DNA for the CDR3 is TGCGCCAGCAGCCAAGATTTGCGCCTTACGGGTGGCTACACCTTC. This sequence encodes CASSQDLRLTGGYTF.

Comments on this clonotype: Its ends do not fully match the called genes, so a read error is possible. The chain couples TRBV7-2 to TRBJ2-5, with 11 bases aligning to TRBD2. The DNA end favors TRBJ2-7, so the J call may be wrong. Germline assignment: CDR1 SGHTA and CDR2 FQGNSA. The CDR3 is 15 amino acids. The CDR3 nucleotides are TGTGTCAGCAGCTTGGATAGCGGGGGGGGTTACGAGCAGTACTTC. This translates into CVSSLDSGGGYEQYF.

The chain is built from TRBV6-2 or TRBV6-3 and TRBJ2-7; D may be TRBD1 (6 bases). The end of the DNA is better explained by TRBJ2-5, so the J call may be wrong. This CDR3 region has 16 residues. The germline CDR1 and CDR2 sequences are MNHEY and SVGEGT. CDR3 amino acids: CASSSLAGTIRGTQYF. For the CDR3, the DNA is TGTGCCAGCAGTTCTCTAGCAGGGACAATACGGGGGACCCAGTACTTC.

Here the CDR3 DNA reads TGTGCCAGCAGCAACACATATCCTAATGAAAAACTGTTTTTT. Translation: CASSNTYPNEKLFF. The chain is built from TRBV6-5 and TRBJ1-4, with D hard to call. The V gene lost 6 bases and the J gene lost 3 bases, with 11 bases spanning the gap. CDR3 length equals 14 residues. Germline V gene data show CDR1 as MNHEY and CDR2 as SVGAGI.

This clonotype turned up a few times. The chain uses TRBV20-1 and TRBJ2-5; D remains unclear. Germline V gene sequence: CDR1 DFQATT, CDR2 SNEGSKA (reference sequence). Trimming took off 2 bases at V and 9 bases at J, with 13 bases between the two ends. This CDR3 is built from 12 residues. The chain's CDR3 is CSARPLTRPQYF. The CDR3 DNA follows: TGCAGTGCTAGACCCCTAACCCGGCCCCAGTACTTC.

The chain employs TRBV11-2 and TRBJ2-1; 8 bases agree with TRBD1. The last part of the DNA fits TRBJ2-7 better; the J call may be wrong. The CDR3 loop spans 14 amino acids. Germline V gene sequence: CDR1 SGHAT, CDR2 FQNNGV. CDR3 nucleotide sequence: TGTGCCAGCAGTCCGGGACAGGTTTACAATGAGCAGTACTTC. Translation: CASSPGQVYNEQYF.

In DNA form, the CDR3 reads TGTGCCAGCAGACAGGTTTATAATTCACCCCTCCACTTT. It is translated as CASRQVYNSPLHF. V is TRBV6-6 and J is TRBJ1-6, with a possible D match to TRBD1 (5 bases). From germline, CDR1 is MNHNY and CDR2 SVGAGI (reference sequence). The CDR3 is 13 amino acids. V shed 6 bases and J shed 4 bases, with 7 bases lying between them.

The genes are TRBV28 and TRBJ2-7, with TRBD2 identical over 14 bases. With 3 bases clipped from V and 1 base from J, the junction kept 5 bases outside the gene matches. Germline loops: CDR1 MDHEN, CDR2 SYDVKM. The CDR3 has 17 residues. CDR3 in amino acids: CASSFTGLAGASYEQYF. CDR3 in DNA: TGTGCCAGCAGTTTCACGGGACTAGCGGGGGCTTCCTACGAGCAGTACTTC.

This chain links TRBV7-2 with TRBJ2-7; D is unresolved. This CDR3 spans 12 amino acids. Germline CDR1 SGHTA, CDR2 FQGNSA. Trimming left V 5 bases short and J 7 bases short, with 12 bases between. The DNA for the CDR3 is TGTGCCAGCAGCCTGCGACATGGTGAGCAGTACTTC. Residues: CASSLRHGEQYF.

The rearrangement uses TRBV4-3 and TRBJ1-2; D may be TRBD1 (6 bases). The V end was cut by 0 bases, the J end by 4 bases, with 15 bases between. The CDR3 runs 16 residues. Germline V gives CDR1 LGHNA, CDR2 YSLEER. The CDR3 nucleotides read TGCGCCAGCAGCCAAGAGGCATCAGGGGATAGCTATGGCTACACCTTC. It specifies CASSQEASGDSYGYTF.

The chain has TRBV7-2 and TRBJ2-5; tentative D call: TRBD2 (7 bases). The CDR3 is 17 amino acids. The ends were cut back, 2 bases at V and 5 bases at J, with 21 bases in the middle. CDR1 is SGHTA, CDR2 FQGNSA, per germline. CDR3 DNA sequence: TGTGCCAGCAGCTTATATTCCGGGGGGCCCCCCTTTGAGACCCAGTACTTC. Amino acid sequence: CASSLYSGGPPFETQYF.

CDR3 residues: CASSFTPRQASSYEQYF. In DNA, the CDR3 is TGTGCCAGCAGCTTCACCCCTAGACAGGCGTCATCCTACGAGCAGTACTTC. The genes are TRBV13 and TRBJ2-7; D possibly corresponds to TRBD1 (6 bases). V dropped 3 bases and J dropped 1 base, with 19 bases sitting between them. Germline lookup yields CDR1 PRHDT and CDR2 FYEKMQ (reference sequence). The CDR3 totals 17 residues.

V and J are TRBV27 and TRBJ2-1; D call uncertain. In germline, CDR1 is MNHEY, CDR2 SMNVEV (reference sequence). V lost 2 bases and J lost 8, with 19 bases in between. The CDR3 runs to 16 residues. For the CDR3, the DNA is TGTGCCAGCAGTTTAGGTAGGGCAGCGACCTTCGATGAGCAGTTCTTC. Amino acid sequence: CASSLGRAATFDEQFF.

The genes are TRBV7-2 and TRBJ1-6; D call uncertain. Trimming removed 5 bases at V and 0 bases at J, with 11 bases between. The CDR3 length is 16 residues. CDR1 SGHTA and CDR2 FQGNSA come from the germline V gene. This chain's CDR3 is CASSPQLSSYNSPLHF. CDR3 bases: TGTGCCAGCAGCCCGCAACTCAGCTCCTATAATTCACCCCTCCACTTT.

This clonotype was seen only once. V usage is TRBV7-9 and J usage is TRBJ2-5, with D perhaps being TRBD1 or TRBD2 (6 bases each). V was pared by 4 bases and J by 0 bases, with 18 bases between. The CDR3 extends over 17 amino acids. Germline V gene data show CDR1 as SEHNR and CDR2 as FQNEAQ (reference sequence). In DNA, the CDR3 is TGTGCCAGCAGCTATCCCAAGGGGGGACTCTACCAAGAGACCCAGTACTTC. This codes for CASSYPKGGLYQETQYF. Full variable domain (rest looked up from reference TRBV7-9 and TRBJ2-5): DTGVSQNPRHKITKRGQNVTFRCDPISEHNRLYWYRQTLGQGPEFLTYFQNEAQLEKSRLLSDRFSAERPKGSFSTLEIQRTEQGDSAMYLCASSYPKGGLYQETQYFGPGTRLLVL.

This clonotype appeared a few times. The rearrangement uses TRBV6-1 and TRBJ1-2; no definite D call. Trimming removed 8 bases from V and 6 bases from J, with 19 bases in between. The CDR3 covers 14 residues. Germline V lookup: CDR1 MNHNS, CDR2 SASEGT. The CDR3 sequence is CASGGPSEPHGYTF. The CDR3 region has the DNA TGTGCCAGCGGAGGGCCCTCTGAGCCCCATGGCTACACCTTC.

This CDR3 reads CASRSLGPEEKLFF. The CDR3 DNA reads TGCGCCAGCAGAAGCCTGGGCCCTGAAGAAAAACTGTTTTTT. The chain links TRBV4-1 to TRBJ1-4; D not certain. CDR1 is MGHRA, CDR2 YSYEKL, per germline. Trimming cost V 6 bases and J 8 bases, with 16 bases left between them. The CDR3 extends over 14 amino acids.